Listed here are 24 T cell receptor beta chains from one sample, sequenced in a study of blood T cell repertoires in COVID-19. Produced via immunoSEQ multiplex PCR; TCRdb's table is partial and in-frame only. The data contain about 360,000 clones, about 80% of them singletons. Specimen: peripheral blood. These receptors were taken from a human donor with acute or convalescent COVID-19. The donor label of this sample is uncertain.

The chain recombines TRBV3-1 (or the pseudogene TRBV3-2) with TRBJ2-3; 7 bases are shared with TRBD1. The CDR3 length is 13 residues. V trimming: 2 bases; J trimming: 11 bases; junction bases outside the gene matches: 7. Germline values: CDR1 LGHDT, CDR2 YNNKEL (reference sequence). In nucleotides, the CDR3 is TGTGCCAGCAGCCAACAACCCCGACAGGGGCAGTATTTT. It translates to CASSQQPRQGQYF.

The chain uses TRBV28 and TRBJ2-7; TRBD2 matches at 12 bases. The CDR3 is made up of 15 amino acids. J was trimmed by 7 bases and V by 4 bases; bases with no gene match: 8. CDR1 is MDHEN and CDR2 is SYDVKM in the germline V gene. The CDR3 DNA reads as TGTGCCAGCAGTTCCCCTAGCGGGGGGGCGAGAGAGCAGTACTTC. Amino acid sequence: CASSSPSGGAREQYF.

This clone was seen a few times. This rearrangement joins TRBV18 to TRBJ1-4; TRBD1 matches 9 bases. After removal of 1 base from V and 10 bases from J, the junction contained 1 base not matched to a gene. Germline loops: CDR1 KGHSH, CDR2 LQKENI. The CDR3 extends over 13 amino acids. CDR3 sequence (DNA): TGTGCCAGCTCACCACAGGACAGGGGAAAACTGTTTTTT. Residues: CASSPQDRGKLFF. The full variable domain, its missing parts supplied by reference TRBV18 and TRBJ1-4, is NAGVMQNPRHLVRRRGQEARLRCSPMKGHSHVYWYRQLPEEGLKFMVYLQKENIIDESGMPKERFSAEFPKEGPSILRIQQVVRGDSAAYFCASSPQDRGKLFFGSGTQLSVL.

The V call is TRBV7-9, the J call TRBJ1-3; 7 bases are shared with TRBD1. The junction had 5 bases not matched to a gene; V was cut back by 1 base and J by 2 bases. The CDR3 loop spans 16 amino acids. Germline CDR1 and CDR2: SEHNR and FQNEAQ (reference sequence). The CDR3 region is CASSLVDRVPGNTIYF. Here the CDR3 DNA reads TGTGCCAGCAGCTTAGTTGACAGGGTTCCTGGAAACACCATATATTTT.

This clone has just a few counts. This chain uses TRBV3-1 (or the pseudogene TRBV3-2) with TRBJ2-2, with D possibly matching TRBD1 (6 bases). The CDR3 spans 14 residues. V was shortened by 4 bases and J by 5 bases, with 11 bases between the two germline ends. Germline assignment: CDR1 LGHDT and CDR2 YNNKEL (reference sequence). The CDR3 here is CASSPTGFTGELFF. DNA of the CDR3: TGTGCCAGCAGCCCCACAGGGTTTACCGGGGAGCTGTTTTTT.

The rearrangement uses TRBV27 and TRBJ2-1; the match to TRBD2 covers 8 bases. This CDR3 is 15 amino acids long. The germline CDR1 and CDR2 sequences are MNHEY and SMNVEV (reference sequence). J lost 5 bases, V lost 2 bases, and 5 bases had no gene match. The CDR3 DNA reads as TGTGCCAGCAGTTTAGCCGGGACTAGGAACAATGAGCAGTTCTTC. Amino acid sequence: CASSLAGTRNNEQFF.

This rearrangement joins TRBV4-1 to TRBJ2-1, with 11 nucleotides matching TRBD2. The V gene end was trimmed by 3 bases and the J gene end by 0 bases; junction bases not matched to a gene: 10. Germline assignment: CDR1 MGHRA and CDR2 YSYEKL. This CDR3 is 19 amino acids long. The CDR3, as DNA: TGCGCCAGCAGCCAGACCCTGACTAGCGGGGTCAGCTCCTACAATGAGCAGTTCTTC. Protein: CASSQTLTSGVSSYNEQFF.

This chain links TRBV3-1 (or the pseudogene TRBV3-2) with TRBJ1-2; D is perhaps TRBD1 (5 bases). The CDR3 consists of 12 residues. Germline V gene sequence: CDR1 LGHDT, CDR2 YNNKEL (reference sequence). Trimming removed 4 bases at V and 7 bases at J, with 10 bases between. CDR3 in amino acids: CASSLQGLGYTF. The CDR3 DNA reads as TGTGCCAGCAGCCTTCAGGGTCTTGGCTACACCTTC.

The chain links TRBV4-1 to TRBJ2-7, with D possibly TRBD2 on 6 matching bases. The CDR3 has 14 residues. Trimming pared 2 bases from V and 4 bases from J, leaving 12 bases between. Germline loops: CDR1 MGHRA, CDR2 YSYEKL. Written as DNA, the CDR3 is TGCGCCAGCAGCCAAACGGGGGTTCCTTACGAGCAGTACTTC. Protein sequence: CASSQTGVPYEQYF.

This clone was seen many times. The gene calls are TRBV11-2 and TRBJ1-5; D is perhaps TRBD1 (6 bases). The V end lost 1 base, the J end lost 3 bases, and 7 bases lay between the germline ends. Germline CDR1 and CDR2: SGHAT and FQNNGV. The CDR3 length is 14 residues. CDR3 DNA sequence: TGTGCCAGCAGCTTAGGGGGGCCCAATCAGCCCCAGCATTTT. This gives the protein CASSLGGPNQPQHF.

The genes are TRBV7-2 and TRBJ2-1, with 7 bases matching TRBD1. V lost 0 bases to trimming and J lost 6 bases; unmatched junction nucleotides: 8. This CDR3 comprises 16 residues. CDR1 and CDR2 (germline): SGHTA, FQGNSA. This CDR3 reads CASSLAGTDFFNEQFF. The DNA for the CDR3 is TGTGCCAGCAGCTTAGCCGGGACAGACTTCTTCAATGAGCAGTTCTTC.

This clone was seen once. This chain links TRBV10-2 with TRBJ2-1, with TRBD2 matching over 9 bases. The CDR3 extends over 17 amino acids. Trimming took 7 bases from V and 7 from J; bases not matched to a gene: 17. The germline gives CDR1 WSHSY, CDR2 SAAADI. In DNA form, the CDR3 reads TGCGCCAGCACCTCTATTCTATGGGCGGGAGGGCCGAATGAGCAGTTCTTC. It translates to CASTSILWAGGPNEQFF.

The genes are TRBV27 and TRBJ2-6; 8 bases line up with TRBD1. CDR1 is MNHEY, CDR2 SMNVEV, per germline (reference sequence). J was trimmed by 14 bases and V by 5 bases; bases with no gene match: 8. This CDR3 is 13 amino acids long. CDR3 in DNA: TGTGCCAGCAGTACCCGGGACAGGCACATCCTGACTTTC. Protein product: CASSTRDRHILTF.

The CDR3 region has the DNA TGTGCCAGCAGCCGCGACTTCCCGGACAGTTCGAATGGCTACACCTTC. Its protein product is CASSRDFPDSSNGYTF. The rearrangement uses TRBV6-6 and TRBJ1-2; the D gene is possibly TRBD1 (6 bases). CDR3 length equals 16 residues. V lost 6 bases and J lost 6, with 23 bases in between. Germline lookup yields CDR1 MNHNY and CDR2 SVGAGI (reference sequence).

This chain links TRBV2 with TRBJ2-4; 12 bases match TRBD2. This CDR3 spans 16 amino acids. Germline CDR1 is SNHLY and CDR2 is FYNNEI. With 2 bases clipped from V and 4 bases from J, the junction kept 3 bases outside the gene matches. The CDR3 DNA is TGTGCCAGCAGTGAATCTAGCGGGGGGGTTAAAAACATTCAGTACTTC. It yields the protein CASSESSGGVKNIQYF.

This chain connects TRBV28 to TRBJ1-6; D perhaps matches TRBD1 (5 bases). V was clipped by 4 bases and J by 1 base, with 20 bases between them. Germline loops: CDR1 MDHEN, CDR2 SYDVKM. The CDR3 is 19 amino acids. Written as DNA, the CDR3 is TGTGCCAGCAGTTCTCCGGTAGCAGGGTCGCTTTCCTATAATTCACCCCTCCACTTT. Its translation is CASSSPVAGSLSYNSPLHF.

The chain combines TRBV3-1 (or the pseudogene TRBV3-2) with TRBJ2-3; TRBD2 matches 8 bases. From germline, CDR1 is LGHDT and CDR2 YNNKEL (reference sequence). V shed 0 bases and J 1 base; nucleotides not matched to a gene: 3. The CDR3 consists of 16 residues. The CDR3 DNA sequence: TGTGCCAGCAGCCAAGATGGAGCGGGGGGCACAGATACGCAGTATTTT. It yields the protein CASSQDGAGGTDTQYF.

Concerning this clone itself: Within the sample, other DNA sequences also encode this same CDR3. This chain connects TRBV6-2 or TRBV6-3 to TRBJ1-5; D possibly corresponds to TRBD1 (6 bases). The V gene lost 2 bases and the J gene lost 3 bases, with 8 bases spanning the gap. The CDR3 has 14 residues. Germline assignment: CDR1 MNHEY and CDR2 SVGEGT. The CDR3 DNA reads TGTGCCAGCAGTTACGCAGGGGTCAATCAGCCCCAGCATTTT. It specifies CASSYAGVNQPQHF.

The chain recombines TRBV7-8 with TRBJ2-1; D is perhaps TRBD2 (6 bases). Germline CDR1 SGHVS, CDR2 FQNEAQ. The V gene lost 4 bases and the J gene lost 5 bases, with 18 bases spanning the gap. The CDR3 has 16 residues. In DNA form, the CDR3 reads TGTGCCAGCAGCTCGGAGCTCCGGGACTTACACAATGAGCAGTTCTTC. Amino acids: CASSSELRDLHNEQFF.

In nucleotides, the CDR3 is TGTGCCAGCAGAAGACAGGGGGCCAGGTCAGATACGCAGTATTTT. Its translation: CASRRQGARSDTQYF. The chain links TRBV2 to TRBJ2-3; 10 bases are a match to TRBD1. The J segment lost 4 bases and the V segment lost 6 bases, leaving 7 bases of the junction unmatched. The CDR3 length is 15 residues. CDR1 is SNHLY and CDR2 is FYNNEI in the germline V gene.

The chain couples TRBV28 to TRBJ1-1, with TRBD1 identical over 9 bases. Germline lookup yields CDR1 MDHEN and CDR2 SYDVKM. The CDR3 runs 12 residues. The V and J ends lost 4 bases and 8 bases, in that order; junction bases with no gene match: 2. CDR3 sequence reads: CASSSGQGEAFF. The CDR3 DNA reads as TGTGCCAGCAGTTCCGGACAGGGGGAAGCTTTCTTT.

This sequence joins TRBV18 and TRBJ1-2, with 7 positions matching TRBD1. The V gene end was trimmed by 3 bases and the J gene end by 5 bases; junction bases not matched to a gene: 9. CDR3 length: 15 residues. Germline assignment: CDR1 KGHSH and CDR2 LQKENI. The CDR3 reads CASSPEGTARYGYTF. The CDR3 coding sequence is TGTGCCAGCTCACCCGAGGGGACAGCGAGATATGGCTACACCTTC.

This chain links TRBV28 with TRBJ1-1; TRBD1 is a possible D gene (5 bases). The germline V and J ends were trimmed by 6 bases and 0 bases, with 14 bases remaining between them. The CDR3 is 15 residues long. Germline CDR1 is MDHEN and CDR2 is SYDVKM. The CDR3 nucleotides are TGTGCCAGCAGCCCCCTCGGGGGGGTGAACACTGAAGCTTTCTTT. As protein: CASSPLGGVNTEAFF. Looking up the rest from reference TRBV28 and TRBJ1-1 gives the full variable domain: DVKVTQSSRYLVKRTGEKVFLECVQDMDHENMFWYRQDPGLGLRLIYFSYDVKMKEKGDIPEGYSVSREKKERFSLILESASTNQTSMYLCASSPLGGVNTEAFFGQGTRLTVV.

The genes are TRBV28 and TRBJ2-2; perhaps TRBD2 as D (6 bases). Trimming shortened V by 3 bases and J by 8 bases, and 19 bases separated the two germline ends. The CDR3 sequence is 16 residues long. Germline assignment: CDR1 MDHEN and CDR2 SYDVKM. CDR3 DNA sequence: TGTGCCAGCAGTTTTCAAGTTACTCATCTAGCGGGGGAGCTGTTTTTT. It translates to CASSFQVTHLAGELFF.